A selection of T cell receptor beta chains follows, all from one sample in a study of CD4 T cells in relation to SARS-CoV-2 and coronaviruses. What these receptors recognize is not known. Only in-frame clones appear in the TCRdb table, and some are missing; sequencing was by immunoSEQ multiplex PCR. Of 10,000 to 11,000 clones listed, about 81% are singletons. The source material was CD4+ T cells from PBMCs, cultured in vitro. Receptors originate from a human donor in good health. The CDR3 runs from the conserved cysteine through the conserved F or W.

TRBJ2-7 | 11 | TRBV19 | CASSSFGEQYF
TRBJ1-3 | 17 | TRBV27 | CASSSRWARGLTNTIYF
TRBJ1-2 | 14 | TRBV7-2 | CASSLAFNNHGYTF
TRBJ2-6 | 15 | TRBV9 | CASSVAPAGANVLTF
TRBJ2-5 | 11 | TRBV10-3 | CAISSGETQYF
TRBJ2-6 | 16 | TRBV5-1 | CASNLGTSSGANVLTF
TRBJ1-4 | 15 | TRBV18 | CASSLGPRGNEKLFF
TRBJ1-2 | 15 | TRBV5-1 | CASSLGSGVGYGYTF
TRBJ2-7 | 15 | TRBV13 | CASSRPYRGVHEQYF
TRBJ2-1 | 13 | TRBV7-2 | CASSQLWYNEQFF
TRBJ2-3 | 15 | TRBV5-1 | CASRLTGASTDTQYF
TRBJ2-5 | 14 | TRBV2 | CASTTGQYQETQYF
TRBJ2-5 | 15 | TRBV4-1 | CASSQVGRGMGTQYF
TRBJ1-1 | 14 | TRBV19 | CASSVGDKGLEAFF
TRBJ1-1 | 15 | TRBV4-1 | CASSHRAGLNTEAFF
TRBJ2-5 | 10 | TRBV18 | CASSQETQYF
TRBJ2-3 | 17 | TRBV9 | CASSVSRGGGGADTQYF
TRBJ1-1 | 14 | TRBV4-2 | CASSQDIRGEEAFF
TRBJ2-7 | 15 | TRBV27 | CASSVTGVYGNEQYF
TRBJ1-1 | 14 | TRBV19 | CASRPAGTDGKAFF
TRBJ1-6 | 15 | TRBV5-4 | CASSLEAGLPKPLHF
TRBJ2-7 | 16 | TRBV28 | CASSLGAGGPSHEQYF
TRBJ1-2 | 16 | TRBV19 | CASSPSGFGGRNGYTF
TRBJ2-3 | 12 | TRBV11-2 | CASSFLQDTQYF
TRBJ2-7 | 14 | TRBV30 | CACMGGKGSYEQYF
TRBJ2-4 | 12 | TRBV12-5 | CASGEGGAYQYF
TRBJ2-1 | 20 | TRBV5-1 | CASSERSRDGPLSSYNEQFF
TRBJ1-2 | 14 | TRBV9 | CASSAGQGARGYTF
TRBJ1-2 | 15 | TRBV5-1 | CASSLAGGQGAGYTF
TRBJ1-5 | 14 | TRBV7-8 | CASSSGQVNQPQHF